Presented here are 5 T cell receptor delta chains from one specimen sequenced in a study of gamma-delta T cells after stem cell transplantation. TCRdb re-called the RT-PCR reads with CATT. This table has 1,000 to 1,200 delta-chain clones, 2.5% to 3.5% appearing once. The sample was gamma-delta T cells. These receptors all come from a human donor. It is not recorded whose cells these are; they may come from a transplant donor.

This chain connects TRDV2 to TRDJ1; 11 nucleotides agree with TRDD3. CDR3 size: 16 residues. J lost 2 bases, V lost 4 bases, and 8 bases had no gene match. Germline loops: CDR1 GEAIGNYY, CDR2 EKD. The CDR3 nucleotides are TGTGCCTGTGAGTTGTTGGGGGATACGGCAACCGATAAACTCATCTTT. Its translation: CACELLGDTATDKLIF.

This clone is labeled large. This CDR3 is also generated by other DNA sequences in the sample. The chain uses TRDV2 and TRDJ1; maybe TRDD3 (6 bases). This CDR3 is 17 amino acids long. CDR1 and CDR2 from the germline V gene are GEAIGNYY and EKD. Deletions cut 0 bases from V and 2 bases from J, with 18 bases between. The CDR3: CACDTAFTGGPTDKLIF. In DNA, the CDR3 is TGTGCCTGTGACACCGCTTTCACCGGGGGACCAACCGATAAACTCATCTTT.

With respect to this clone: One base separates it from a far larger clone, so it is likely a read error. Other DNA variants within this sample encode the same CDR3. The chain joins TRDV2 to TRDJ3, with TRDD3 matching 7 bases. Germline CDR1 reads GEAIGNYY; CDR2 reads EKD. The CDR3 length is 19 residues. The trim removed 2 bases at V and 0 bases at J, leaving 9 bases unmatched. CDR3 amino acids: CACDKVGESSSWDTRQMFF. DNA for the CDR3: TGTGCCTGTGACAAGGTGGGGGAATCAAGCTCCTGGGACACCCGACAGATGTTTTTC.

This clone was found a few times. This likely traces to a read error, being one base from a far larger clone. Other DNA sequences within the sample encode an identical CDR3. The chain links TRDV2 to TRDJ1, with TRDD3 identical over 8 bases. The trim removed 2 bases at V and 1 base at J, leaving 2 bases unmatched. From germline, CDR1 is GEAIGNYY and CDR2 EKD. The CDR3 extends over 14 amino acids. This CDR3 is CACDRLGVTDKLIF. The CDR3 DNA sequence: TGTGCCTGTGACAGACTGGGGGTCACCGATAAACTCATCTTT.

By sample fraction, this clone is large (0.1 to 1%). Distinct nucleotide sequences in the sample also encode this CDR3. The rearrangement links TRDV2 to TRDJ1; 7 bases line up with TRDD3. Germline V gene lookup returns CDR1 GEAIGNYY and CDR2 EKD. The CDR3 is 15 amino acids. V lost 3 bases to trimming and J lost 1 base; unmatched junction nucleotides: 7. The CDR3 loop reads CACDSVLGLTDKLIF. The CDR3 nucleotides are TGTGCCTGTGACTCAGTACTGGGGCTCACCGATAAACTCATCTTT.